This TCR beta chain was sequenced during a study of neoadjuvant anti-PD-1 for oral cavity cancer. Study-wide context: Nivolumab at 3 mg/kg was mostly given biweekly, three to four doses, pre-surgery. Study-level results: Higher pretreatment blood Treg/Th17 ratios correlated with higher pretreatment blood and lower post-treatment tumor TCRbeta clonality. Non-responders to neoadjuvant nivolumab had significantly more clonal PBMC T cells than responders.

Profiling relied on immunoSEQ multiplex PCR, and the TCRdb table lists in-frame clones only, not all of them. The table has 17,000 or so clones, under 75% seen once. Germline lookup yields CDR1 SGHRS and CDR2 YFSETQ. This CDR3 contains 13 residues. The ends lost 4 bases at V and 5 bases at J; junction bases unmatched: 5. Patients were newly diagnosed with stage II-IVA oral cavity squamous cell carcinoma without prior systemic or radiation treatment. Worth noting for this clone: Its antigen is as yet unknown.

The source material was PBMCs, sampled before nivolumab (anti-PD-1) treatment. The origin of this receptor is a person aged 35-79 years with oral cavity squamous cell carcinoma. V usage is TRBV5-1 and J usage is TRBJ1-1, with 7 bases identical to TRBD1. This CDR3 reads CASSKGAGTEAFF. In nucleotides, the CDR3 is TGCGCCAGCAGCAAGGGGGCAGGTACTGAAGCTTTCTTT. Together with reference TRBV5-1 and TRBJ1-1, the CDR3 gives the full variable domain: KAGVTQTPRYLIKTRGQQVTLSCSPISGHRSVSWYQQTPGQGLQFLFEYFSETQRNKGNFPGRFSGRQFSNSRSEMNVSTLELGDSALYLCASSKGAGTEAFFGQGTRLTVV.